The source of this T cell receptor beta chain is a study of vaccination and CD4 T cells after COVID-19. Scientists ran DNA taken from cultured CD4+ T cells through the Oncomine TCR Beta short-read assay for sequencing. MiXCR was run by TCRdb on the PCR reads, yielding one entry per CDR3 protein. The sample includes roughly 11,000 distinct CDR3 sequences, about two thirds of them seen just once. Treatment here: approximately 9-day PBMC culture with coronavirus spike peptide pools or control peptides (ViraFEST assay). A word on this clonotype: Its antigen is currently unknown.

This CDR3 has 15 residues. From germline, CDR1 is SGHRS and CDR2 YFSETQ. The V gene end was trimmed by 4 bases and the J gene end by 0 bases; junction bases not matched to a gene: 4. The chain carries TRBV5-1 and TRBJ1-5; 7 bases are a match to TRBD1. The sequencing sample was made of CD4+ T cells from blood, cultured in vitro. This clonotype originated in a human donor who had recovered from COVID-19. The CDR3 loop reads CASSPGQNSNQPQHF. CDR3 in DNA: TGCGCCAGCAGCCCGGGACAGAATAGCAATCAGCCCCAGCATTTT.